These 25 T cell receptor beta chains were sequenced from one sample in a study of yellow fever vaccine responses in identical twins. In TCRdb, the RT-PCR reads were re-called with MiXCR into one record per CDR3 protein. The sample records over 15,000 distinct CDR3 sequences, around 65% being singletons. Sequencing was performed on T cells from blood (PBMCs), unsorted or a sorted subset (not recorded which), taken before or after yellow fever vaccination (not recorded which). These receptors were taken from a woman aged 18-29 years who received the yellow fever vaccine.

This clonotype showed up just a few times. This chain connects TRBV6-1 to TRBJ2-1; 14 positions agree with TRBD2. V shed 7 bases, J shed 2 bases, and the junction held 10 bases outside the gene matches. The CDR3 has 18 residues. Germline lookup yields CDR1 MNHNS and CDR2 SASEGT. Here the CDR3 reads CASKWGLAGAPPYNEQFF. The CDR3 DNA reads TGTGCCAGCAAGTGGGGACTAGCGGGGGCCCCTCCCTACAATGAGCAGTTCTTC.

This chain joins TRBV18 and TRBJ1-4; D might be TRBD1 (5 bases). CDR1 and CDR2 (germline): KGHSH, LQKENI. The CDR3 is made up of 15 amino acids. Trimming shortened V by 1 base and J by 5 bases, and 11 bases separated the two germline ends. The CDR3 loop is CASSPLQGSNEKLFF. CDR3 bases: TGTGCCAGCTCACCACTGCAGGGATCAAATGAAAAACTGTTTTTT.

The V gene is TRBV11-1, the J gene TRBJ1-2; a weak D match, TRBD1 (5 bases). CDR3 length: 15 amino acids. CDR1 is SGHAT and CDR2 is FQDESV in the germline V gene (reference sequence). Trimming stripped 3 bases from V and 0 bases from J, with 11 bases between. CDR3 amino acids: CASSFIKGANYGYTF. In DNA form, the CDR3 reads TGTGCCAGCAGCTTCATTAAAGGGGCTAACTATGGCTACACCTTC.

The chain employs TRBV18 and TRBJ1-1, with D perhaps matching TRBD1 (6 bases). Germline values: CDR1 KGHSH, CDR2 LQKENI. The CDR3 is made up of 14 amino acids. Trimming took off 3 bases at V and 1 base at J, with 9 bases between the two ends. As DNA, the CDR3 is TGTGCCAGCTCACCGGGACAAACGAACACTGAAGCTTTCTTT. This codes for CASSPGQTNTEAFF. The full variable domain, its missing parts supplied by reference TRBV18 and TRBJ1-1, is NAGVMQNPRHLVRRRGQEARLRCSPMKGHSHVYWYRQLPEEGLKFMVYLQKENIIDESGMPKERFSAEFPKEGPSILRIQQVVRGDSAAYFCASSPGQTNTEAFFGQGTRLTVV.

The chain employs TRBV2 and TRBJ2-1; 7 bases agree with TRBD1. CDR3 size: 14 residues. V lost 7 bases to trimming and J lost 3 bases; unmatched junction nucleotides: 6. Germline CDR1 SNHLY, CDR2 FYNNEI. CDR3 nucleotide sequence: TGTGCCAGCAATGCGGCAGGGGGCTACAATGAGCAGTTCTTC. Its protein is CASNAAGGYNEQFF.

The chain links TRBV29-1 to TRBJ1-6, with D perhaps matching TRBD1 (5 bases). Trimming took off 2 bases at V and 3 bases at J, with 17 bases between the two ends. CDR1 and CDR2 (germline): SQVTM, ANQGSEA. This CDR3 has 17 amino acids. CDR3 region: CSVEKGQGGVYNSPLHF. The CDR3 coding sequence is TGCAGCGTTGAAAAGGGGCAGGGAGGGGTCTATAATTCACCCCTCCACTTT.

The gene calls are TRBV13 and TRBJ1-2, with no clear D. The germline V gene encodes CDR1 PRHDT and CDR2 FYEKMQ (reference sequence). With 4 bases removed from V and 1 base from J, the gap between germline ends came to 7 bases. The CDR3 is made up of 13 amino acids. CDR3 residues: CASSSGSNYGYTF. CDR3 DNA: TGTGCCAGCAGCTCCGGGAGTAACTATGGCTACACCTTC.

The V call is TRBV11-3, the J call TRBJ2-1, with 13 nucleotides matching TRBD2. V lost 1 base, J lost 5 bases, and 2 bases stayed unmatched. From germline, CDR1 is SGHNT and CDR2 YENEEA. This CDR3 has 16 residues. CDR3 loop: CASSLVLAGGNNEQFF. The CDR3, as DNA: TGTGCCAGCAGCTTAGTACTAGCGGGGGGGAACAATGAGCAGTTCTTC.

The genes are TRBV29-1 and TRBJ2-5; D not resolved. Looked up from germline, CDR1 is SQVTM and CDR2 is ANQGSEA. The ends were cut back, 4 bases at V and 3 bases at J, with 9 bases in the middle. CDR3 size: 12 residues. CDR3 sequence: CSVGQIKETQYF. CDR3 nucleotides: TGCAGCGTTGGGCAGATTAAAGAGACCCAGTACTTC.

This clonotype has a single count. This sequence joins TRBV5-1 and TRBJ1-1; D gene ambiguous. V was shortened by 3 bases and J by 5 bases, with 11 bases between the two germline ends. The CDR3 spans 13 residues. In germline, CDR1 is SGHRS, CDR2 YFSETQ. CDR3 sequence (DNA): TGCGCCAGCAGCTCTAGGCCTGGGACTGAAGCTTTCTTT. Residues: CASSSRPGTEAFF.

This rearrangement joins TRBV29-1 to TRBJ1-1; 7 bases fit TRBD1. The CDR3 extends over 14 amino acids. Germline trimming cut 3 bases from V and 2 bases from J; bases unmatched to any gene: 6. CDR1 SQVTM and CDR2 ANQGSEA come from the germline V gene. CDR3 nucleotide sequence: TGCAGCGTTGAGGGGGGACAGCTAAACACTGAAGCTTTCTTT. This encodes CSVEGGQLNTEAFF.

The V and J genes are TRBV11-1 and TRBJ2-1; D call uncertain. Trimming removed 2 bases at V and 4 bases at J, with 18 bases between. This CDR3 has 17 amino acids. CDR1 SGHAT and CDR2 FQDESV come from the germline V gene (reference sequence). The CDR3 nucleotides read TGTGCCAGCAGCTTATTCAGGACCAGTTCCGGTTACAATGAGCAGTTCTTC. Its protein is CASSLFRTSSGYNEQFF.

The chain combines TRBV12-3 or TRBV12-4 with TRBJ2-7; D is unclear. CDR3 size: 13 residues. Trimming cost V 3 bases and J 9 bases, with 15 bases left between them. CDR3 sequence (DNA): TGTGCCAGCAGTTTGGAATCTAGGTTAGGGCAGTACGTC. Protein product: CASSLESRLGQYV.

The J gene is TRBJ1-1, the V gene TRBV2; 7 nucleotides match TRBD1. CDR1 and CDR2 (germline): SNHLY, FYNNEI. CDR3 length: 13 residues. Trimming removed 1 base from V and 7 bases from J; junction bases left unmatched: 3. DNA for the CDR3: TGTGCCAGCAGTGAAGTGCCAGGGGGTGAAGCTTTCTTT. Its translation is CASSEVPGGEAFF. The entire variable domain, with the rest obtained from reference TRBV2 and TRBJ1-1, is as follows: EPEVTQTPSHQVTQMGQEVILRCVPISNHLYFYWYRQILGQKVEFLVSFYNNEISEKSEIFDDQFSVERPDGSNFTLKIRSTKLEDSAMYFCASSEVPGGEAFFGQGTRLTVV.

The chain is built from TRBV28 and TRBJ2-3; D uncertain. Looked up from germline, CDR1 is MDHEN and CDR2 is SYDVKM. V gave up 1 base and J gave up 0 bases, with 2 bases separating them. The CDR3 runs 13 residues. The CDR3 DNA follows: TGTGCCAGCAGTTTATCTAGCACAGATACGCAGTATTTT. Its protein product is CASSLSSTDTQYF.

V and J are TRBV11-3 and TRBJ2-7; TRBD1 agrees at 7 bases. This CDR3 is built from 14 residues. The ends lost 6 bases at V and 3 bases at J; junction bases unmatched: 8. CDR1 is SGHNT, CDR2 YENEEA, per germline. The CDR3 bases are TGTGCCAGCAGTTACAACAGGGGAATCTACGAGCAGTACGTC. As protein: CASSYNRGIYEQYV.

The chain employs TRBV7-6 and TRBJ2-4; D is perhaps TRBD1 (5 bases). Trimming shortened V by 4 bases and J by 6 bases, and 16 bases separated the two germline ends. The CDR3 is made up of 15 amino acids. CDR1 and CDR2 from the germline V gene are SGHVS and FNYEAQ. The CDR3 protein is CASSSQMGPINIQYF. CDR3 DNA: TGTGCCAGCAGCTCGCAAATGGGGCCGATAAACATTCAGTACTTC.

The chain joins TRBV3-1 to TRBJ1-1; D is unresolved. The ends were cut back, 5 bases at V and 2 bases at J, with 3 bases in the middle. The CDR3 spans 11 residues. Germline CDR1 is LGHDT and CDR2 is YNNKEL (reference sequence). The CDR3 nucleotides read TGTGCCAGCAGCACTAACACTGAAGCTTTCTTT. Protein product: CASSTNTEAFF.

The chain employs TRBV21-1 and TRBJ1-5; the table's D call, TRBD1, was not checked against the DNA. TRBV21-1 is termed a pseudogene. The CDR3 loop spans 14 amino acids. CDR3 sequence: CASSNLRECQPQHF. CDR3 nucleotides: TGTGCCAGCAGCAATCTCAGGGAATGTCAGCCCCAGCATTTT.

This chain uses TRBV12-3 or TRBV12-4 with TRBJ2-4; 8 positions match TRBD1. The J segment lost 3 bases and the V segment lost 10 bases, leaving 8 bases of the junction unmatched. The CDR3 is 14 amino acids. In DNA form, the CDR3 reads TGTGCCATCGAGGACAGGGTAAACAAAAACATTCAGTACTTC. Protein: CAIEDRVNKNIQYF.

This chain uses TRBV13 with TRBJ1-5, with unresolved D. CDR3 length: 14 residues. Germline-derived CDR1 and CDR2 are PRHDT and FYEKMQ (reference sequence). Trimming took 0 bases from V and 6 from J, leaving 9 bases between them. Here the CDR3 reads CASSLGLGVQPQHF. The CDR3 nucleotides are TGTGCCAGCAGCTTAGGCCTTGGGGTTCAGCCCCAGCATTTT.

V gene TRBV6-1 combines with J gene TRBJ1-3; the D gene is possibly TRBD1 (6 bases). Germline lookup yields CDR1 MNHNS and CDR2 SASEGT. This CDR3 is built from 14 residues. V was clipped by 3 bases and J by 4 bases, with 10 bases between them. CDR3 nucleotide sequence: TGTGCCAGCAGTGAGGGGGCAACGGGAAACACCATATATTTT. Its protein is CASSEGATGNTIYF.

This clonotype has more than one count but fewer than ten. The CDR3 sequence is CASSLGLDTEAFF. The CDR3 bases are TGTGCCAGCAGCTTGGGGCTTGACACTGAAGCTTTCTTT. The V call is TRBV11-3, the J call TRBJ1-1; perhaps TRBD1 as D (5 bases). The germline CDR1 and CDR2 sequences are SGHNT and YENEEA. This CDR3 spans 13 amino acids. Trimming took 3 bases from V and 3 from J, leaving 8 bases between them.

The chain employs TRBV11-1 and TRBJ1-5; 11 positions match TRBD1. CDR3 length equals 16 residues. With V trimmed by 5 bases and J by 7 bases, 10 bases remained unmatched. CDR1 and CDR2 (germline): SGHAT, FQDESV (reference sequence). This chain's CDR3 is CASSVRTGGTGQPQHF. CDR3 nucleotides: TGTGCCAGCAGCGTACGGACAGGGGGCACGGGACAGCCCCAGCATTTT.

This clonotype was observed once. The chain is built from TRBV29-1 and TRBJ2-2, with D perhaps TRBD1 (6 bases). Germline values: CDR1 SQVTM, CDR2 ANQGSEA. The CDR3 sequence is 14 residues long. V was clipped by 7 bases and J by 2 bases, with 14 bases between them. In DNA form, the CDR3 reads TGCAGCGGCACCAGGGGCTACAACACCGGGGAGCTGTTTTTT. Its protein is CSGTRGYNTGELFF.